The 17 T cell receptor beta chains below all came from one sample that was sequenced in a study of response to subunit inactivated influenza vaccine. TCRdb reprocessed the RT-PCR reads via MiXCR and lists one record per CDR3 protein. The sample lists approximately 530,000 distinct CDR3 sequences; 6% to 9% were seen once. The material was PBMCs from blood, obtained roughly 24 months after vaccination. The source is a man between 45 and 75 years old who received an inactivated influenza vaccine.

This chain joins TRBV29-1 and TRBJ2-5; D may match TRBD1 or TRBD2 (5 bases each). Trimming removed 4 bases from V and 4 bases from J, with 7 bases in between. Looked up from germline, CDR1 is SQVTM and CDR2 is ANQGSEA. The CDR3 contains 11 residues. The CDR3 spells CSVVGVETQYF. The CDR3, as DNA: TGCAGCGTTGTGGGGGTAGAGACCCAGTACTTC.

There are a few counts of this clonotype. This rearrangement joins TRBV5-1 to TRBJ2-1, with D unresolved. Trimming removed 1 base at V and 2 bases at J, with 7 bases between. The CDR3 extends over 14 amino acids. Germline CDR1 is SGHRS and CDR2 is YFSETQ. This CDR3 reads CASSLWVTYNEQFF. The CDR3 bases are TGCGCCAGCAGCTTGTGGGTGACCTACAATGAGCAGTTCTTC.

This clonotype has more than one count but fewer than ten. This chain joins TRBV7-9 and TRBJ2-3; perhaps D is TRBD1 or TRBD2 (6 bases each). Germline assignment: CDR1 SEHNR and CDR2 FQNEAQ (reference sequence). The CDR3 is 15 amino acids. Trimming left V 1 base short and J 1 base short, with 9 bases between. This CDR3 is CASSLEGGRTDTQYF. The CDR3 DNA follows: TGTGCCAGCAGCTTAGAAGGGGGGCGCACAGATACGCAGTATTTT.

The genes are TRBV6-1 and TRBJ1-5; D call uncertain. V was shortened by 0 bases and J by 4 bases, with 4 bases between the two germline ends. Germline assignment: CDR1 MNHNS and CDR2 SASEGT. This CDR3 has 13 residues. CDR3 loop: CASSEARNQPQHF. As DNA, the CDR3 is TGTGCCAGCAGTGAAGCACGGAATCAGCCCCAGCATTTT.

This clonotype has at least ten counts. This sequence joins TRBV5-1 and TRBJ2-5; D possibly matches TRBD1 or TRBD2 (5 bases each). Per germline, CDR1 SGHRS and CDR2 YFSETQ. Trimming removed 0 bases at V and 1 base at J, with 13 bases between. The CDR3 loop spans 16 amino acids. As DNA, the CDR3 is TGCGCCAGCAGCTTGGGGCACCTTGGGGGCCAAGAGACCCAGTACTTC. Amino acid sequence: CASSLGHLGGQETQYF.

Ten or more counts support this clonotype. This chain uses TRBV2 with TRBJ2-2; perhaps D is TRBD1 or TRBD2 (6 bases each). Germline CDR1 reads SNHLY; CDR2 reads FYNNEI. V lost 2 bases, J lost 3 bases, and 13 bases lay in between. CDR3 length: 16 residues. The CDR3 protein is CASSEFSGEDTGELFF. The CDR3 DNA follows: TGTGCCAGCAGTGAATTCTCAGGGGAGGACACCGGGGAGCTGTTTTTT.

This clonotype was counted ten times or more. V usage is TRBV12-3 or TRBV12-4 and J usage is TRBJ2-1; 7 bases are a match to TRBD2. Trimming cost V 4 bases and J 7 bases; bases outside gene matches: 10. The CDR3 extends over 15 amino acids. CDR3: CASSWGGSPGNEQFF. CDR3 in DNA: TGTGCCAGCAGTTGGGGCGGGAGCCCGGGGAATGAGCAGTTCTTC.

This chain links TRBV15 with TRBJ2-3, with D unresolved. Germline V gene lookup returns CDR1 LNHNV and CDR2 YYDKDF (reference sequence). V lost 1 base and J 3 bases, leaving 5 bases between the germline ends. The CDR3 is 13 amino acids. CDR3 region: CATSRAGTDTQYF. The DNA of the CDR3 is TGTGCCACCAGCAGAGCCGGGACAGATACGCAGTATTTT.

This clonotype was observed a few times. The rearrangement links TRBV12-3 or TRBV12-4 to TRBJ2-2; D is possibly TRBD2 (5 bases). The CDR3 has 13 residues. V was cut by 6 bases and J by 8 bases, with 13 bases left in between. The DNA of the CDR3 is TGTGCCAGCAGCAGAGCGGCCGGAGGGGAGCTGTTTTTT. Translating it yields CASSRAAGGELFF.

The table lists this clonotype with a few counts. This chain connects TRBV24-1 to TRBJ2-7; possible D gene TRBD2, 5 bases. V lost 0 bases, J lost 3 bases, and 5 bases lay in between. The CDR3 consists of 13 residues. Germline lookup yields CDR1 KGHDR and CDR2 SFDVKD. The CDR3, as DNA: TGTGCCACCAGTGATTTGGAGGGCTACGAGCAGTACTTC. Translating gives CATSDLEGYEQYF.

This clonotype was observed a few times. The chain couples TRBV14 to TRBJ1-1, with TRBD1 as a possible D gene (6 bases). V lost 4 bases to trimming and J lost 11 bases, with 17 bases between them. The CDR3 loop spans 13 amino acids. Germline loops: CDR1 SGHDN, CDR2 FVKESK. CDR3 DNA sequence: TGTGCCAGCAGCCGACTAGGGGGGCTGGGGGCTTTCTTT. It yields the protein CASSRLGGLGAFF. Full variable domain (remainder filled in from reference TRBV14 and TRBJ1-1): EAGVTQFPSHSVIEKGQTVTLRCDPISGHDNLYWYRRVMGKEIKFLLHFVKESKQDESGMPNNRFLAERTGGTYSTLKVQPAELEDSGVYFCASSRLGGLGAFFGQGTRLTVV.

This clonotype was recorded a few times. The chain links TRBV5-1 to TRBJ1-5; D may be TRBD1 (6 bases). V was shortened by 0 bases and J by 3 bases, with 10 bases between the two germline ends. CDR1 and CDR2 (germline): SGHRS, YFSETQ. The length of the CDR3 is 15 residues. The CDR3 sequence is CASSLDGQFNQPQHF. CDR3 bases: TGCGCCAGCAGCTTGGACGGACAGTTCAATCAGCCCCAGCATTTT.

This clonotype was counted a few times. The chain combines TRBV11-2 with TRBJ2-3; possible D gene TRBD2, 6 bases. This CDR3 has 15 residues. The germline V gene has CDR1 SGHAT and CDR2 FQNNGV. V dropped 4 bases and J dropped 4 bases, with 15 bases sitting between them. CDR3 in amino acids: CASSSRLGGSDTQYF. The CDR3 region has the DNA TGTGCCAGCAGCTCGCGACTAGGAGGTTCAGATACGCAGTATTTT.

This clonotype has at least ten counts. This chain connects TRBV20-1 to TRBJ1-2; D is perhaps TRBD1 (5 bases). Trimming took off 0 bases at V and 4 bases at J, with 18 bases between the two ends. The length of the CDR3 is 16 residues. Looked up from germline, CDR1 is DFQATT and CDR2 is SNEGSKA (reference sequence). CDR3 amino acids: CSARDMSGLTRYGYTF. In nucleotides, the CDR3 is TGCAGTGCTAGAGATATGTCAGGGCTCACCCGCTATGGCTACACCTTC.

This chain uses TRBV6-2 or TRBV6-3 with TRBJ2-1; TRBD1 aligns across 9 bases. From germline, CDR1 is MNHEY and CDR2 SVGEGT. The J segment lost 11 bases and the V segment lost 4 bases, leaving 6 bases of the junction unmatched. This CDR3 spans 13 amino acids. The CDR3 reads CASSSFGTGKQFF. In nucleotides, the CDR3 is TGTGCCAGCAGTTCTTTCGGGACAGGGAAGCAGTTCTTC.

The chain joins TRBV10-3 to TRBJ1-2; D is undetermined. The CDR3 contains 15 residues. V lost 2 bases to trimming and J lost 4 bases, with 14 bases between them. Germline V gene data show CDR1 as ENHRY and CDR2 as SYGVKD. In nucleotides, the CDR3 is TGTGCCATCAGTGAGACCGGGCCAATTGCCTATGGCTACACCTTC. Amino acids: CAISETGPIAYGYTF.

This chain uses TRBV13 with TRBJ2-1; 8 positions agree with TRBD1. The germline gives CDR1 PRHDT, CDR2 FYEKMQ (reference sequence). There are 17 residues in the CDR3. The V segment lost 5 bases and the J segment 1 base; nucleotides outside the gene matches: 10. The CDR3 bases are TGTGCCAGCAGCCTAAGGCCGGGACAGGCATCCTACAATGAGCAGTTCTTC. Its translation: CASSLRPGQASYNEQFF. Full variable domain (missing parts from reference TRBV13 and TRBJ2-1): AAGVIQSPRHLIKEKRETATLKCYPIPRHDTVYWYQQGPGQDPQFLISFYEKMQSDKGSIPDRFSAQQFSDYHSELNMSSLELGDSALYFCASSLRPGQASYNEQFFGPGTRLTVL.